The rows below give T cell receptor beta chains drawn from one sample of a study of identical twins. TCRdb re-called the 5' RACE reads through MiXCR, storing one row per CDR3 protein. The sample has about 240,000 distinct CDR3 sequences, about 10% seen once; the top ten hold more than 8.5%. The sample was memory T cells sorted from blood. All receptors come from a man aged 45-60 years in good health. Each CDR3 is given with its conserved first and last residue. Each record gives: V gene, J gene, D gene, clone size, CDR3 protein, CDR3 DNA. The D gene is left open where the match is weak. Not every row has a clone size; where given, it reads once, few, many or a size class.

V gene: TRBV10-3; J gene: TRBJ1-2; D gene: TRBD1; clone size: many; CDR3 protein: CAITGGAGYGYTF; CDR3 DNA: TGTGCCATAACAGGGGGCGCGGGCTATGGCTACACCTTC
V gene: TRBV20-1; J gene: TRBJ2-1; D gene: NA; clone size: NA; CDR3 protein: CSAPPPRVEGNEQFF; CDR3 DNA: TGCAGTGCCCCCCCCCCAAGGGTGGAGGGCAATGAGCAGTTCTTC
V gene: TRBV10-3; J gene: TRBJ2-7; D gene: NA; clone size: few; CDR3 protein: CAISRTGSYEQYF; CDR3 DNA: TGTGCCATCAGCCGGACGGGCTCCTACGAGCAGTACTTC
V gene: TRBV6-2/TRBV6-3; J gene: TRBJ1-5; D gene: TRBD1; clone size: many; CDR3 protein: CASSQAGDRGRLQPQHF; CDR3 DNA: TGTGCCAGCAGTCAGGCCGGGGACAGGGGGCGCTTACAGCCCCAGCATTTT
V gene: TRBV28; J gene: TRBJ2-1; D gene: NA; clone size: few; CDR3 protein: CASNLGGPSYNEQFF; CDR3 DNA: TGTGCCAGCAACCTCGGGGGTCCTTCCTACAATGAGCAGTTCTTC
V gene: TRBV11-3; J gene: TRBJ2-5; D gene: NA; clone size: few; CDR3 protein: CASSLSYGTQETQYF; CDR3 DNA: TGTGCCAGCAGCTTAAGCTATGGGACCCAAGAGACCCAGTACTTC
V gene: TRBV7-9; J gene: TRBJ1-2; D gene: NA; clone size: few; CDR3 protein: CASSLADVNYGYTF; CDR3 DNA: TGTGCCAGCAGCTTGGCTGACGTGAACTATGGCTACACCTTC
V gene: TRBV5-1; J gene: TRBJ1-5; D gene: NA; clone size: many; CDR3 protein: CASSLTGNSNQPQHF; CDR3 DNA: TGTGCCAGCAGTCTTACAGGGAATAGCAATCAGCCCCAGCATTTT
V gene: TRBV7-9; J gene: TRBJ2-2; D gene: NA; clone size: many; CDR3 protein: CASSLRQALNTGELFF; CDR3 DNA: TGTGCCAGCAGCTTACGGCAGGCCCTGAACACCGGGGAGCTGTTTTTT
V gene: TRBV20-1; J gene: TRBJ1-5; D gene: TRBD1; clone size: many; CDR3 protein: CSARVQGLNQPQHF; CDR3 DNA: TGCAGTGCTAGGGTACAGGGGCTTAATCAGCCCCAGCATTTT
V gene: TRBV2; J gene: TRBJ2-6; D gene: TRBD1; clone size: few; CDR3 protein: CASRRGTVMSSGANVLTF; CDR3 DNA: TGTGCCAGCCGCAGGGGGACGGTTATGAGCTCTGGGGCCAACGTCCTGACTTTC
V gene: TRBV5-1; J gene: TRBJ1-4; D gene: TRBD1; clone size: many; CDR3 protein: CASREVGQDYEKLFF; CDR3 DNA: TGCGCCAGCAGGGAGGTTGGACAGGACTATGAAAAACTGTTTTTT
V gene: TRBV5-6; J gene: TRBJ2-1; D gene: NA; clone size: few; CDR3 protein: CASSLGASVEQFF; CDR3 DNA: TGTGCCAGCAGCTTGGGGGCTAGCGTCGAGCAGTTCTTC
V gene: TRBV11-2; J gene: TRBJ2-3; D gene: TRBD1; clone size: NA; CDR3 protein: CASTARDSRTDTQYF; CDR3 DNA: TGTGCCAGCACTGCCCGGGACAGTCGCACAGATACGCAGTATTTT
V gene: TRBV4-3; J gene: TRBJ2-2; D gene: NA; clone size: many; CDR3 protein: CASSQLTAGMNTGELFF; CDR3 DNA: TGCGCCAGCAGCCAACTTACGGCGGGGATGAACACCGGGGAGCTGTTTTTT
V gene: TRBV6-2/TRBV6-3; J gene: TRBJ1-1; D gene: NA; clone size: few; CDR3 protein: CASSYDHSINTEAFF; CDR3 DNA: TGTGCCAGCAGTTACGACCACTCCATTAACACTGAAGCTTTCTTT
V gene: TRBV4-3; J gene: TRBJ1-6; D gene: TRBD1; clone size: many; CDR3 protein: CASSPTGTGGSPLHF; CDR3 DNA: TGCGCCAGCAGCCCTACCGGGACAGGGGGATCACCCCTCCACTTT
V gene: TRBV29-1; J gene: TRBJ1-2; D gene: NA; clone size: many; CDR3 protein: CSATPTGGNGYTF; CDR3 DNA: TGCAGCGCAACTCCAACGGGAGGGAATGGCTACACCTTC
V gene: TRBV28; J gene: TRBJ1-6; D gene: NA; clone size: many; CDR3 protein: CASSLWQASYNSPLHF; CDR3 DNA: TGTGCCAGCAGTTTATGGCAGGCCAGCTATAATTCACCCCTCCACTTT
V gene: TRBV2; J gene: TRBJ2-1; D gene: NA; clone size: many; CDR3 protein: CASKTGAWDEQFF; CDR3 DNA: TGTGCCAGCAAGACGGGGGCTTGGGATGAGCAGTTCTTC
V gene: TRBV20-1; J gene: TRBJ2-7; D gene: NA; clone size: NA; CDR3 protein: CSAREGRYEQYF; CDR3 DNA: TGCAGTGCTAGAGAGGGGAGATACGAGCAGTACTTC
V gene: TRBV28; J gene: TRBJ1-2; D gene: NA; clone size: NA; CDR3 protein: CASSLRQDGYTF; CDR3 DNA: TGTGCCAGCAGTCTCAGACAGGATGGCTACACCTTC